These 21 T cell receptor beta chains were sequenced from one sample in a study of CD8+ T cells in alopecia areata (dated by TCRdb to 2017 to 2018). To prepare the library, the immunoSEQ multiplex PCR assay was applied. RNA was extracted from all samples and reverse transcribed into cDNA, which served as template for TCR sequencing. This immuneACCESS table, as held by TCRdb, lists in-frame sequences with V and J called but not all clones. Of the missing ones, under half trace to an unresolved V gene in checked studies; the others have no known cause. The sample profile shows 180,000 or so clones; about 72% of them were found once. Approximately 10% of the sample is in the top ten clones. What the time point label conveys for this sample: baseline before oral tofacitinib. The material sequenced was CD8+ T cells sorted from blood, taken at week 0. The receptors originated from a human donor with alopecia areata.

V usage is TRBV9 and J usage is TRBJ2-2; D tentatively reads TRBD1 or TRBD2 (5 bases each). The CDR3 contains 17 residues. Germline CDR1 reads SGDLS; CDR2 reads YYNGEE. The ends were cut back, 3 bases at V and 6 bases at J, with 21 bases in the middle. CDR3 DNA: TGTGCCAGCAGCGAATCGAGGGGTGAGGGGTCTGCCGGGGAGCTGTTTTTT. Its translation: CASSESRGEGSAGELFF.

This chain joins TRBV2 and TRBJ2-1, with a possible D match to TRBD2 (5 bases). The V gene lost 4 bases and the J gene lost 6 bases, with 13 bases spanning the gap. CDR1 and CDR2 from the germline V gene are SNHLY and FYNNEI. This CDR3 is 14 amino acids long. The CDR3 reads CASSGLAPINEQFF. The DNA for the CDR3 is TGTGCCAGCAGTGGCCTAGCACCCATCAATGAGCAGTTCTTC.

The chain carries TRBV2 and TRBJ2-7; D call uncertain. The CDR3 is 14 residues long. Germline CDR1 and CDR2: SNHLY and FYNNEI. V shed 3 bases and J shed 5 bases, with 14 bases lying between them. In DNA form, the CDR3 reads TGTGCCAGCAGTGAGGAACACGGAAGGGACGAGCAGTACTTC. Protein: CASSEEHGRDEQYF.

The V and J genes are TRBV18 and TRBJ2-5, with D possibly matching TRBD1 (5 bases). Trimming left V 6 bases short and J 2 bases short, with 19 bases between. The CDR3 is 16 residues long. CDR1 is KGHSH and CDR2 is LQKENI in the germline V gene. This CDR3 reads CASSPTSAQGQETQYF. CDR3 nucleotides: TGTGCCAGCTCCCCGACCTCCGCGCAGGGTCAAGAGACCCAGTACTTC. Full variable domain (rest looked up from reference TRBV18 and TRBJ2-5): NAGVMQNPRHLVRRRGQEARLRCSPMKGHSHVYWYRQLPEEGLKFMVYLQKENIIDESGMPKERFSAEFPKEGPSILRIQQVVRGDSAAYFCASSPTSAQGQETQYFGPGTRLLVL.

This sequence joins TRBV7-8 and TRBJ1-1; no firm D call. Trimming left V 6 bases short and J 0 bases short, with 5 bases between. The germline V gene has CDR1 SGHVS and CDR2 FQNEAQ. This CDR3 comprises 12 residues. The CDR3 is CASSIVNTEAFF. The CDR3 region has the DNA TGTGCCAGCAGTATTGTGAACACTGAAGCTTTCTTT.

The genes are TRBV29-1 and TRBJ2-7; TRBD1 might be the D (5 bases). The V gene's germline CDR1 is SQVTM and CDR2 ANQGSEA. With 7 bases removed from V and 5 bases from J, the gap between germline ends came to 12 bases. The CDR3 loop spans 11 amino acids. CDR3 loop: CSAGRAHEQYF. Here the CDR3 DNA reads TGCAGCGCAGGCAGGGCCCACGAGCAGTACTTC.

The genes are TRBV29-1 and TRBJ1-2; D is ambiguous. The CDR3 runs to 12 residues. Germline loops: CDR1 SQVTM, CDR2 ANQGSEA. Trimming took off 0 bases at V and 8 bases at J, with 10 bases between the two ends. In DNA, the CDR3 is TGCAGCGTTGAAGAGGGGAATAGAGGCTACACCTTC. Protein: CSVEEGNRGYTF.

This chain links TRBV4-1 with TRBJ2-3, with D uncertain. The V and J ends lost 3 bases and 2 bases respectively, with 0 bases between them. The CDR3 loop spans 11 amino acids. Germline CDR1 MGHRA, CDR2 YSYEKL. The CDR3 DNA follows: TGCGCCAGCAGCCACACAGATACGCAGTATTTT. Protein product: CASSHTDTQYF.

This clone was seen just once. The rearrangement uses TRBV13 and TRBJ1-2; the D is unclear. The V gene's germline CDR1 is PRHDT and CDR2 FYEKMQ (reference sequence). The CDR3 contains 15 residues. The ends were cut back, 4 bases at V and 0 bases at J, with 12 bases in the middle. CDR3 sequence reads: CASSSGRIPNYGYTF. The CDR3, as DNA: TGTGCCAGCAGCTCCGGACGAATTCCTAACTATGGCTACACCTTC.

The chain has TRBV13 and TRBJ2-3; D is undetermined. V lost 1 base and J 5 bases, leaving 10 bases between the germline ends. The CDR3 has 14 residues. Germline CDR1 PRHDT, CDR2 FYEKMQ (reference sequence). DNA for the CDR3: TGTGCCAGCAGCTTAGTTCTTGATAAAGATACGCAGTATTTT. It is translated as CASSLVLDKDTQYF. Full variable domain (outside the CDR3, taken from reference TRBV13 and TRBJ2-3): AAGVIQSPRHLIKEKRETATLKCYPIPRHDTVYWYQQGPGQDPQFLISFYEKMQSDKGSIPDRFSAQQFSDYHSELNMSSLELGDSALYFCASSLVLDKDTQYFGPGTRLTVL.

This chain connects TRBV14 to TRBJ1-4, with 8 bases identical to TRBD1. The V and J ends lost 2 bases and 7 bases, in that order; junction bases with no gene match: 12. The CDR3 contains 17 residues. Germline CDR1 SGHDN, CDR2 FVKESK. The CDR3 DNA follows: TGTGCCAGCAGCCAATCTTGGGGCGGACAGGGAGGTGAAAAACTGTTTTTT. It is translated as CASSQSWGGQGGEKLFF.

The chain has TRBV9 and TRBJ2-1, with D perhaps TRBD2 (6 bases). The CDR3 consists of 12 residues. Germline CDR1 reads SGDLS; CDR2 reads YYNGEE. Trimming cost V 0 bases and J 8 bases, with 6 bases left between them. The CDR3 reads CASSVGRDEQFF. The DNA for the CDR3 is TGTGCCAGCAGCGTAGGGAGGGATGAGCAGTTCTTC.

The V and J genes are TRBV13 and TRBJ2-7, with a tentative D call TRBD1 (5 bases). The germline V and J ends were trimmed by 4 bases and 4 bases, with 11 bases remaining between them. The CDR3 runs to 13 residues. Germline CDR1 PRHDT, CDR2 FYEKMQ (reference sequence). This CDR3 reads CASSSGHQYEQYF. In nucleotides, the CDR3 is TGTGCCAGCAGCTCTGGACACCAATACGAGCAGTACTTC.

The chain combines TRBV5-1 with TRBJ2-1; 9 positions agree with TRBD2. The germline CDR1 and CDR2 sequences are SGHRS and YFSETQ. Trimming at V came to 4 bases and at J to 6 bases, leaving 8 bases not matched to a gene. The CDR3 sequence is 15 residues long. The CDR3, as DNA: TGCGCCAGCAGCGTAGCGGGGGCTCCGGGCAATGAGCAGTTCTTC. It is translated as CASSVAGAPGNEQFF.

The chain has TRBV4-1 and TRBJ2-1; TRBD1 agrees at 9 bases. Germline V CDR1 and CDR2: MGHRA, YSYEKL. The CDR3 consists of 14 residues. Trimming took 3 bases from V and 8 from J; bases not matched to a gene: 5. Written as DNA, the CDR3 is TGCGCCAGCAGCCAGGGCAACAGGGGGCATGAGCAGTTCTTC. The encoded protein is CASSQGNRGHEQFF.

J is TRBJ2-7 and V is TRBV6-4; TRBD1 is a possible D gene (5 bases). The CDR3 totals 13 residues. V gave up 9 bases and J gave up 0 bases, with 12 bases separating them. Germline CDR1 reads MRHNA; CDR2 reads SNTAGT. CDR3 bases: TGTGCCAGTGAGGCAGGGCCCTCCTACGAGCAGTACTTC. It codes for CASEAGPSYEQYF.

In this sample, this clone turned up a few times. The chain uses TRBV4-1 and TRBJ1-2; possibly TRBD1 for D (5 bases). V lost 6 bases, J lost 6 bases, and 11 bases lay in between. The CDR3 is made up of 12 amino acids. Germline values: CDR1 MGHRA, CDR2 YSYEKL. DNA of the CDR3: TGCGCCAGCAGAAAGGGGAACGATGGCTACACCTTC. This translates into CASRKGNDGYTF.

CDR3: CASRQVEGYTF. The CDR3 DNA sequence: TGTGCCAGCAGGCAGGTTGAGGGCTACACCTTC. J is TRBJ1-2 and V is TRBV2; D remains ambiguous. CDR1 SNHLY and CDR2 FYNNEI come from the germline V gene. Trimming shortened V by 6 bases and J by 8 bases, and 10 bases separated the two germline ends. CDR3 length equals 11 residues. The full variable domain, rest sourced from reference TRBV2 and TRBJ1-2, is EPEVTQTPSHQVTQMGQEVILRCVPISNHLYFYWYRQILGQKVEFLVSFYNNEISEKSEIFDDQFSVERPDGSNFTLKIRSTKLEDSAMYFCASRQVEGYTFGSGTRLTVV.

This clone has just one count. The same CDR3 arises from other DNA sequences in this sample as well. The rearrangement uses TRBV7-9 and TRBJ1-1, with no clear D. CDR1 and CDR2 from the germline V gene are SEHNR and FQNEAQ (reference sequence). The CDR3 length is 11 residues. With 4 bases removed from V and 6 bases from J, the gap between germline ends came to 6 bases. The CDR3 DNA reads TGTGCCAGCAGCTGGGGTTCTGAAGCTTTCTTT. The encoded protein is CASSWGSEAFF. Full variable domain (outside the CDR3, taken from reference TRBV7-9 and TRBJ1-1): DTGVSQNPRHKITKRGQNVTFRCDPISEHNRLYWYRQTLGQGPEFLTYFQNEAQLEKSRLLSDRFSAERPKGSFSTLEIQRTEQGDSAMYLCASSWGSEAFFGQGTRLTVV.

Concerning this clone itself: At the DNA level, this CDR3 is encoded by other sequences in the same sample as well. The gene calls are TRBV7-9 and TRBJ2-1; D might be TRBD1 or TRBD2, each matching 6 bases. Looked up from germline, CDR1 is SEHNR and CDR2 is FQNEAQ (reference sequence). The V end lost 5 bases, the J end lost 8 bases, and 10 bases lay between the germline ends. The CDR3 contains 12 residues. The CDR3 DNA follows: TGTGCCAGCAGCCTGGGGGGCTATGAGCAGTTCTTC. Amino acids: CASSLGGYEQFF.

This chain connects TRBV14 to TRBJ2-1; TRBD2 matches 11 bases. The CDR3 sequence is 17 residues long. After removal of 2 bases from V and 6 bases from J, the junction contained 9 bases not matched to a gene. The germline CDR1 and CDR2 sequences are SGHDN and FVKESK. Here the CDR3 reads CASSQLYLAGGVNEQFF. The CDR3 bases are TGTGCCAGCAGCCAATTGTATCTAGCGGGGGGTGTCAATGAGCAGTTCTTC.